This passage covers 31 T cell receptor beta chains from one sample sequenced in a study of OX40 agonist ivuxolimab in advanced cancers. This table comes from immunoSEQ multiplex PCR, and its TCRdb copy is limited to in-frame clones, with some not included. The sample carries approximately 91,000 clones, around 88% recorded once. Here the sequenced sample was CD4+ or CD8+ T cells sorted from blood, taken in a trial of the OX40 agonist ivuxolimab. The receptors come from an adult with an advanced solid tumor such as melanoma, head and neck, liver or kidney cancer.

This sequence joins TRBV5-6 and TRBJ1-3; D is undetermined. This CDR3 is built from 12 residues. Trimming took 3 bases from V and 4 from J, leaving 5 bases between them. The V gene's germline CDR1 is SGHDT and CDR2 YYEEEE. The chain's CDR3 is CASSSGGNTIYF. CDR3 nucleotides: TGTGCCAGCAGCTCGGGGGGAAACACCATATATTTT.

This chain connects TRBV5-1 to TRBJ1-1, with D unclear. This CDR3 is 13 amino acids long. Germline V gene lookup returns CDR1 SGHRS and CDR2 YFSETQ. V dropped 0 bases and J dropped 2 bases, with 5 bases sitting between them. The CDR3 nucleotides read TGCGCCAGCAGCTTGGGGATCAACACTGAAGCTTTCTTT. It yields the protein CASSLGINTEAFF.

This chain uses TRBV7-2 with TRBJ2-7, with 8 bases that match TRBD2. This CDR3 is 16 amino acids long. After removal of 2 bases from V and 6 bases from J, the junction contained 12 bases not matched to a gene. Germline CDR1 is SGHTA and CDR2 is FQGNSA. Written as DNA, the CDR3 is TGTGCCAGCAGCTTAATGAGGCCAGCGGGGGTGGCCGAGCAGTACTTC. Translation gives CASSLMRPAGVAEQYF.

V gene TRBV4-1 combines with J gene TRBJ2-4, with TRBD1 matching over 9 bases. Germline V gene lookup returns CDR1 MGHRA and CDR2 YSYEKL. CDR3 size: 21 residues. With V trimmed by 1 base and J by 1 base, 17 bases remained unmatched. This CDR3 is CASSQGVSGTGIKGAKNIQYF. The CDR3 bases are TGCGCCAGCAGCCAAGGCGTCTCCGGGACAGGGATTAAAGGGGCCAAAAACATTCAGTACTTC.

The V call is TRBV5-1, the J call TRBJ2-1; 10 positions agree with TRBD2. Germline V gene sequence: CDR1 SGHRS, CDR2 YFSETQ. This CDR3 region has 15 residues. The J segment lost 6 bases and the V segment lost 4 bases, leaving 7 bases of the junction unmatched. The CDR3 DNA reads TGCGCCAGCAGCCTGACCGGGACTAGCGTCAATGAGCAGTTCTTC. It codes for CASSLTGTSVNEQFF. Supplemented by reference TRBV5-1 and TRBJ2-1, the full variable domain reads KAGVTQTPRYLIKTRGQQVTLSCSPISGHRSVSWYQQTPGQGLQFLFEYFSETQRNKGNFPGRFSGRQFSNSRSEMNVSTLELGDSALYLCASSLTGTSVNEQFFGPGTRLTVL.

This clone has a single count. The chain carries TRBV18 and TRBJ2-5; D is undetermined. The CDR3 sequence is 15 residues long. From germline, CDR1 is KGHSH and CDR2 LQKENI. Deletions cut 2 bases from V and 0 bases from J, with 10 bases between. The CDR3 DNA sequence: TGTGCCAGCTCACCATCCACAAACTACCAAGAGACCCAGTACTTC. Translation gives CASSPSTNYQETQYF.

This rearrangement joins TRBV19 to TRBJ2-7; D perhaps matches TRBD1 (6 bases). Germline V gene lookup returns CDR1 LNHDA and CDR2 SQIVND (reference sequence). The germline V and J ends were trimmed by 3 bases and 0 bases, with 12 bases remaining between them. This CDR3 is 15 amino acids long. The CDR3 bases are TGTGCCAGTAGTATCTCAGGGGAAAGCTCCTACGAGCAGTACTTC. Amino acid sequence: CASSISGESSYEQYF. The variable domain in full, with the rest retrieved from reference TRBV19 and TRBJ2-7, is DGGITQSPKYLFRKEGQNVTLSCEQNLNHDAMYWYRQDPGQGLRLIYYSQIVNDFQKGDIAEGYSVSREKKESFPLTVTSAQKNPTAFYLCASSISGESSYEQYFGPGTRLTVT.

The chain links TRBV5-1 to TRBJ2-7, with 9 bases aligning to TRBD1. The CDR3 has 14 amino acids. Germline V gene lookup returns CDR1 SGHRS and CDR2 YFSETQ. The J segment lost 6 bases and the V segment lost 2 bases, leaving 6 bases of the junction unmatched. The DNA for the CDR3 is TGCGCCAGCAGCTTCTCACAGGGGGCTGGCGAGCAGTACTTC. Translated: CASSFSQGAGEQYF.

The chain couples TRBV7-3 to TRBJ1-2; a possible D gene is TRBD1 (5 bases). Germline lookup yields CDR1 SGHTA and CDR2 FQGTGA. Between the trimmed V and J ends, which lost 2 bases and 3 bases, there was a span of 16 bases. The CDR3 is 16 residues long. For the CDR3, the DNA is TGTGCCAGCAGCTTAGGACCCGGACTGGGGGACTATGGCTACACCTTC. Its translation is CASSLGPGLGDYGYTF.

The chain recombines TRBV2 with TRBJ1-1; a weak D match, TRBD1 (5 bases). The CDR3 runs 14 residues. Germline lookup yields CDR1 SNHLY and CDR2 FYNNEI. Trimming removed 3 bases at V and 0 bases at J, with 8 bases between. The CDR3 region has the DNA TGTGCCAGCAGTGAGGAGGGGATGAACACTGAAGCTTTCTTT. Translating gives CASSEEGMNTEAFF.

V is TRBV6-6 and J is TRBJ1-5; 9 bases agree with TRBD1. Trimming at V came to 5 bases and at J to 4 bases, leaving 9 bases not matched to a gene. The CDR3 is made up of 16 amino acids. Germline lookup yields CDR1 MNHNY and CDR2 SVGAGI (reference sequence). The DNA for the CDR3 is TGTGCCAGCAGTCCTAACACGGGACAGGGTAATCAGCCCCAGCATTTT. This codes for CASSPNTGQGNQPQHF.

This chain joins TRBV4-2 and TRBJ1-5, with TRBD1 matching over 8 bases. Germline CDR1 and CDR2: LGHNA and YNFKEQ. V was clipped by 4 bases and J by 6 bases; unmatched bases: 5. This CDR3 has 14 amino acids. The CDR3 reads CASSRRTGSQPQHF. The CDR3 nucleotides read TGTGCCAGCAGCCGAAGGACAGGGAGTCAGCCCCAGCATTTT.

V is TRBV4-2 and J is TRBJ1-6; no firm D call. CDR1 and CDR2 (germline): LGHNA, YNFKEQ. The V end was cut by 0 bases, the J end by 14 bases, with 11 bases between. CDR3 size: 13 residues. In nucleotides, the CDR3 is TGTGCCAGCAGCCAAGATCGGGAGCGGGCCCTCCACTTT. Translated, it gives CASSQDRERALHF.

This rearrangement joins TRBV11-2 to TRBJ1-4; 8 bases match TRBD1. J gave up 7 bases and V 6 bases, and 7 bases lay outside the gene matches. CDR3 length equals 14 residues. CDR1 is SGHAT, CDR2 FQNNGV, per germline. CDR3 protein: CASRPQGASEKLFF. In nucleotides, the CDR3 is TGTGCCAGCAGACCCCAGGGGGCTAGTGAAAAACTGTTTTTT. Variable domain in full (rest from reference TRBV11-2 and TRBJ1-4): EAGVAQSPRYKIIEKRQSVAFWCNPISGHATLYWYQQILGQGPKLLIQFQNNGVVDDSQLPKDRFSAERLKGVDSTLKIQPAKLEDSAVYLCASRPQGASEKLFFGSGTQLSVL.

The chain employs TRBV6-1 and TRBJ2-7; D gene ambiguous. With 0 bases removed from V and 2 bases from J, the gap between germline ends came to 8 bases. The CDR3 has 14 residues. Germline CDR1 MNHNS, CDR2 SASEGT. CDR3 sequence reads: CASSEALRAYEQYF. In DNA, the CDR3 is TGTGCCAGCAGTGAAGCGCTTCGAGCCTACGAGCAGTACTTC.

CDR3 loop: CASRGGSLSYNEQFF. CDR3 bases: TGTGCCAGCAGGGGAGGCTCCCTCTCCTACAATGAGCAGTTCTTC. V is TRBV6-1 and J is TRBJ2-1; TRBD2 might be the D (6 bases). Trimming took 6 bases from V and 0 from J, leaving 12 bases between them. Germline V gene sequence: CDR1 MNHNS, CDR2 SASEGT. The CDR3 covers 15 residues.

The chain joins TRBV6-4 to TRBJ2-3, with TRBD1 matching 7 bases. Germline trimming cut 4 bases from V and 6 bases from J; bases unmatched to any gene: 13. The germline gives CDR1 MRHNA, CDR2 SNTAGT. The CDR3 is 16 amino acids. The CDR3 reads CASSALLKGARDTQYF. In DNA form, the CDR3 reads TGTGCCAGCAGTGCCCTCTTGAAGGGGGCACGCGATACGCAGTATTTT.

V is TRBV19 and J is TRBJ2-2; D may correspond to TRBD1 or TRBD2 (7 bases each). The germline V gene has CDR1 LNHDA and CDR2 SQIVND (reference sequence). V lost 2 bases to trimming and J lost 5 bases, with 15 bases between them. The CDR3 covers 16 residues. In DNA form, the CDR3 reads TGTGCCAGTAGTATACTACAGGGGAGGGGAACCGGGGAGCTGTTTTTT. Protein: CASSILQGRGTGELFF.

This clone has only one observation. The genes are TRBV18 and TRBJ2-1; D remains unclear. Trimming shortened V by 2 bases and J by 0 bases, and 8 bases separated the two germline ends. Per germline, CDR1 KGHSH and CDR2 LQKENI. This CDR3 comprises 15 residues. Written as DNA, the CDR3 is TGTGCCAGCTCACCAGAGCTAAGCTCCTACAATGAGCAGTTCTTC. Translation gives CASSPELSSYNEQFF.

The genes are TRBV18 and TRBJ1-2; 12 bases align to TRBD1. The CDR3 has 19 residues. The germline V gene encodes CDR1 KGHSH and CDR2 LQKENI. J gave up 1 base and V 2 bases, and 11 bases lay outside the gene matches. The CDR3 nucleotides are TGTGCCAGCTCACCATCCGGTGGGACAGGGGGCGCGAGTAACTATGGCTACACCTTC. As protein: CASSPSGGTGGASNYGYTF.

This chain joins TRBV7-2 and TRBJ1-2, with 7 positions matching TRBD1. The CDR3 has 14 residues. Germline-derived CDR1 and CDR2 are SGHTA and FQGNSA. Trimming removed 5 bases from V and 8 bases from J; junction bases left unmatched: 11. CDR3 sequence reads: CASSPLGDRRGYTF. CDR3 bases: TGTGCCAGCAGCCCTCTGGGGGACAGAAGGGGCTACACCTTC.

The rearrangement links TRBV6-4 to TRBJ1-2; D is perhaps TRBD1 (5 bases). Deletions cut 6 bases from V and 1 base from J, with 15 bases between. The CDR3 runs to 15 residues. Looked up from germline, CDR1 is MRHNA and CDR2 is SNTAGT. CDR3 in amino acids: CASRRTGSDNYGYTF. CDR3 DNA: TGTGCCAGCAGAAGAACAGGCTCAGATAACTATGGCTACACCTTC.

With regard to this clone: One end of the junction fails to match germline, which may point to a read error. The chain is built from TRBV7-7 and TRBJ2-1; 8 bases match TRBD1. The CDR3 extends over 16 amino acids. Germline V lookup: CDR1 SSHAT, CDR2 FNYEAQ (reference sequence). This chain's CDR3 is CASSSRTGPSYNEQFF. The CDR3 DNA is TGTGCTAGCAGCTCCCGGACAGGGCCCTCCTACAATGAGCAGTTCTTC.

This clone occurred once. The rearrangement joins TRBV28 to TRBJ2-3; perhaps TRBD2 as D (8 bases). CDR1 is MDHEN and CDR2 is SYDVKM in the germline V gene. The CDR3 runs to 16 residues. Deletions cut 4 bases from V and 2 bases from J, with 16 bases between. CDR3 DNA sequence: TGTGCCAGCAGTTCCCCGGGAGGGGGCTCCACAGATACGCAGTATTTT. It translates to CASSSPGGGSTDTQYF.

The chain couples TRBV11-2 to TRBJ1-2; D remains ambiguous. There are 13 residues in the CDR3. V gave up 4 bases and J gave up 8 bases, with 14 bases separating them. The germline gives CDR1 SGHAT, CDR2 FQNNGV. The CDR3 nucleotides are TGTGCCAGCAGCTCTGTTTCAGGAAGGGGCTACACCTTC. The encoded protein is CASSSVSGRGYTF.

V is TRBV14 and J is TRBJ1-1, with a tentative D call TRBD1 (5 bases). CDR1 and CDR2 (germline): SGHDN, FVKESK. CDR3 length: 14 amino acids. V was shortened by 0 bases and J by 4 bases, with 9 bases between the two germline ends. The CDR3 is CASSQDIGGTEAFF. The CDR3 nucleotides read TGTGCCAGCAGCCAAGATATCGGGGGCACTGAAGCTTTCTTT.

The gene calls are TRBV7-2 and TRBJ2-3; either TRBD1 or TRBD2 may fit D (6 bases each). Between the trimmed V and J ends, which lost 0 bases and 7 bases, there was a span of 11 bases. The CDR3 is 14 residues long. CDR1 and CDR2 from the germline V gene are SGHTA and FQGNSA. CDR3 residues: CASSLAGGGNTQYF. The CDR3 coding sequence is TGTGCCAGCAGCTTAGCGGGGGGCGGGAATACGCAGTATTTT. Using reference TRBV7-2 and TRBJ2-3 for the parts outside the CDR3, the full variable domain is GAGVSQSPSNKVTEKGKDVELRCDPISGHTALYWYRQSLGQGLEFLIYFQGNSAPDKSGLPSDRFSAERTGGSVSTLTIQRTQQEDSAVYLCASSLAGGGNTQYFGPGTRLTVL.

V gene TRBV29-1 combines with J gene TRBJ2-2; no clear D. Germline CDR1 is SQVTM and CDR2 is ANQGSEA. V was clipped by 8 bases and J by 5 bases, with 12 bases between them. This CDR3 contains 12 residues. The CDR3 here is CSTLVVTGELFF. The DNA of the CDR3 is TGCAGCACTCTTGTGGTTACCGGGGAGCTGTTTTTT.

In this sample, this clone turned up once. The chain joins TRBV15 to TRBJ2-1; 9 bases agree with TRBD1. The germline V gene encodes CDR1 LNHNV and CDR2 YYDKDF (reference sequence). J lost 5 bases, V lost 3 bases, and 5 bases had no gene match. This CDR3 spans 15 amino acids. The CDR3, as DNA: TGTGCCACCAGCAGTTTGGGACAGGGTGACAATGAGCAGTTCTTC. Translated, it gives CATSSLGQGDNEQFF.

The CDR3 is CASSPGTGVEPQHF. The CDR3 DNA reads TGTGCCAGCAGCCCCGGGACAGGGGTTGAGCCCCAGCATTTT. The chain carries TRBV7-9 and TRBJ1-5; TRBD1 agrees at 10 bases. The CDR3 sequence is 14 residues long. V lost 5 bases, J lost 8 bases, and 6 bases stayed unmatched. CDR1 is SEHNR, CDR2 FQNEAQ, per germline (reference sequence).

Only one count was recorded for this clone. The chain uses TRBV7-2 and TRBJ2-7, with D unclear. The germline gives CDR1 SGHTA, CDR2 FQGNSA. This CDR3 is built from 14 residues. V was cut by 3 bases and J by 6 bases, with 15 bases left in between. The CDR3, as DNA: TGTGCCAGCAGCTTTCGGGCCCGGGCCCCCGAGCAGTACTTC. Its protein product is CASSFRARAPEQYF. The whole variable domain, filled in from reference TRBV7-2 and TRBJ2-7, reads GAGVSQSPSNKVTEKGKDVELRCDPISGHTALYWYRQSLGQGLEFLIYFQGNSAPDKSGLPSDRFSAERTGGSVSTLTIQRTQQEDSAVYLCASSFRARAPEQYFGPGTRLTVT.